A selection of T cell receptor beta chains follows, all from one sample in a study of blood T cell repertoires in COVID-19. Here immunoSEQ multiplex PCR was the method, and the copy in TCRdb shows in-frame clones only, minus some. Here the sample spans 250,000 to 350,000 clones, around 83% being singletons. The source material was peripheral blood. These receptors all come from a woman between 50 and 59 years old with acute or convalescent COVID-19. The CDR3 runs from the conserved cysteine through the conserved F or W.

TRBV5-1,CASSPALSPGTGGWYEQYF
TRBV5-1,CASSSDGTGNYGYTF
TRBV6-6,CASSWYPGGSRNEQFF
TRBV5-4,CASSLTSSLNEKLFF
TRBV11-2,CASTISYEQYF
TRBV24-1,CATSDPRGTGNTIYF
TRBV11-2,CASSLQPGPNTEAFF
TRBV7-9,CASTLWRAQDNSPLHF
TRBV7-6,CASSLYSEKLFF
TRBV5-1,CASSLQLAGGRDEQFF